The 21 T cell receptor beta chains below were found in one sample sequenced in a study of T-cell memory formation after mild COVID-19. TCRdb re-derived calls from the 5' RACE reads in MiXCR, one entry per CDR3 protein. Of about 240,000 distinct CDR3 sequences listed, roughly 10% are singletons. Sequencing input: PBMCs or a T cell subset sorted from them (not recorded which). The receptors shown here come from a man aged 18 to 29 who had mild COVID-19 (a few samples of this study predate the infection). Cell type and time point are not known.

The CDR3 DNA is TGTGCCAGCAGCGCCGCCGGGACATTTCTCTATGGCTACACCTTC. Translated: CASSAAGTFLYGYTF. This chain uses TRBV9 with TRBJ1-2, with D tentatively TRBD1 (6 bases). V lost 3 bases and J 4 bases, leaving 16 bases between the germline ends. The germline V gene encodes CDR1 SGDLS and CDR2 YYNGEE. This CDR3 is 15 amino acids long.

The CDR3 loop is CASRDLAGRSDTQYF. Here the CDR3 DNA reads TGTGCCAGCAGAGATTTAGCAGGGAGATCAGATACGCAGTATTTT. The genes are TRBV5-6 and TRBJ2-3; D could derive from TRBD1 or TRBD2 (5 bases each). Per the germline V gene, CDR1 is SGHDT and CDR2 is YYEEEE. V lost 5 bases to trimming and J lost 4 bases, with 17 bases between them. The CDR3 is 15 amino acids.

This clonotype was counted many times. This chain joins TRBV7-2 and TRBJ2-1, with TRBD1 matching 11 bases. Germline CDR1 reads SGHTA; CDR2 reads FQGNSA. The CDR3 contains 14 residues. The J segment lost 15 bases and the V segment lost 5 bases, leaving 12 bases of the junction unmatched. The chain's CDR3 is CASSARTGGREVFF. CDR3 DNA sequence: TGTGCCAGCAGCGCCCGGACAGGGGGCCGGGAGGTGTTCTTC.

This chain's CDR3 is CASSVGGWVNQPQHF. CDR3 bases: TGTGCCAGCAGCGTAGGGGGATGGGTCAATCAGCCCCAGCATTTT. This chain uses TRBV9 with TRBJ1-5; D unclear. The length of the CDR3 is 15 residues. V lost 0 bases to trimming and J lost 3 bases, with 10 bases between them. In germline, CDR1 is SGDLS, CDR2 YYNGEE.

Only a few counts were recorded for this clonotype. The CDR3 here is CAWGYRAGEAFF. DNA for the CDR3: TGTGCCTGGGGTTACAGGGCTGGTGAAGCTTTCTTT. The gene calls are TRBV30 and TRBJ1-1; D possibly corresponds to TRBD1 (6 bases). CDR3 length equals 12 residues. Germline V gene sequence: CDR1 GTSNPN, CDR2 SVGIG (reference sequence). Trimming cost V 5 bases and J 7 bases, with 14 bases left between them. Full variable domain (rest looked up from reference TRBV30 and TRBJ1-1): SQTIHQWPATLVQPVGSPLSLECTVEGTSNPNLYWYRQAAGRGLQLLFYSVGIGQISSEVPQNLSASRPQDRQFILSSKKLLLSDSGFYLCAWGYRAGEAFFGQGTRLTVV.

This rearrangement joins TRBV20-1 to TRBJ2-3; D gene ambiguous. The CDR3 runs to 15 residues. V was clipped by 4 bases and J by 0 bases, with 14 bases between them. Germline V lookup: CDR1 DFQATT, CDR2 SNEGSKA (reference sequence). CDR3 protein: CSAMDDATSTDTQYF. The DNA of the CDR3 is TGCAGTGCTATGGACGACGCAACTAGCACAGATACGCAGTATTTT.

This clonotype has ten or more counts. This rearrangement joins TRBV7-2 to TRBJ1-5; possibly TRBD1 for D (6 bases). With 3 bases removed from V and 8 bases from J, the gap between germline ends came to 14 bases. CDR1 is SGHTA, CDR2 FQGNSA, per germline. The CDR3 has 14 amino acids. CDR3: CASSFAGADEPQHF. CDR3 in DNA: TGTGCCAGCAGCTTCGCAGGGGCGGACGAGCCCCAGCATTTT.

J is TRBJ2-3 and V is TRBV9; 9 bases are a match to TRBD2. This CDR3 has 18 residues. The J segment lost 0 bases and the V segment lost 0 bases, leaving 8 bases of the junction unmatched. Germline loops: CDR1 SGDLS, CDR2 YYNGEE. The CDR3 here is CASSVGGGGHISTDTQYF. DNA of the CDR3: TGTGCCAGCAGCGTAGGCGGGGGGGGTCATATAAGCACAGATACGCAGTATTTT. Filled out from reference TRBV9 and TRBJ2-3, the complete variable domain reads DSGVTQTPKHLITATGQRVTLRCSPRSGDLSVYWYQQSLDQGLQFLIQYYNGEERAKGNILERFSAQQFPDLHSELNLSSLELGDSALYFCASSVGGGGHISTDTQYFGPGTRLTVL.

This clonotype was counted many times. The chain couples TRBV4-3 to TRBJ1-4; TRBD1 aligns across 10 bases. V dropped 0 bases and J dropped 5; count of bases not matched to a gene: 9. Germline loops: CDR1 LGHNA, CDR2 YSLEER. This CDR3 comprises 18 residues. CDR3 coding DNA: TGCGCCAGCAGCCAAGAAGCTACCTGGACAGGGGGAAATGAAAAACTGTTTTTT. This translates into CASSQEATWTGGNEKLFF.

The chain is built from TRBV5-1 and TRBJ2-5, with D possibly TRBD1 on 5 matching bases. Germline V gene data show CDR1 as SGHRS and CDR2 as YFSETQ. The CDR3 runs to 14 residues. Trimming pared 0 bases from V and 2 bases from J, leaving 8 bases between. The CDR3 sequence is CASSLASGQETQYF. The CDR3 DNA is TGCGCCAGCAGCTTGGCGTCAGGGCAAGAGACCCAGTACTTC.

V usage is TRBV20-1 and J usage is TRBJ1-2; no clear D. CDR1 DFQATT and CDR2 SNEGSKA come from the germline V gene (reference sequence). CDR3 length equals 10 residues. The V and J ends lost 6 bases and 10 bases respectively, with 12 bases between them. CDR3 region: CSAGEYAYTF. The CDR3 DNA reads TGCAGTGCCGGCGAGTACGCCTACACCTTC.

As DNA, the CDR3 is TGTGCCAGCAGCTCAGGCAAGGACAGGGAAAAACTGTTTTTT. As protein: CASSSGKDREKLFF. The rearrangement links TRBV7-9 to TRBJ1-4, with 7 bases that match TRBD1. J gave up 8 bases and V 4 bases, and 7 bases lay outside the gene matches. This CDR3 spans 14 amino acids. Germline V gene data show CDR1 as SEHNR and CDR2 as FQNEAQ (reference sequence).

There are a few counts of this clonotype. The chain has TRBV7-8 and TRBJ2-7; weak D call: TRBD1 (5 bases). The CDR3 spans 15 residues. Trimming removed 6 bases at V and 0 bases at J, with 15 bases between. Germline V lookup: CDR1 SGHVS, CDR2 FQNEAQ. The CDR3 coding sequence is TGTGCCAGCAGTTACTTAAGGGGAAGCTCCTACGAGCAGTACTTC. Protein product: CASSYLRGSSYEQYF.

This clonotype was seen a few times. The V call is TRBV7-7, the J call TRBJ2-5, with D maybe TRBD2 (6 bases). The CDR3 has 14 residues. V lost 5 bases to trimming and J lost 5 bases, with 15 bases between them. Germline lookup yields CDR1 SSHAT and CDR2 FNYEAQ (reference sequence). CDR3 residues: CASSVGGDGETQYF. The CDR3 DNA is TGTGCCAGCAGCGTAGGCGGGGACGGGGAGACCCAGTACTTC.

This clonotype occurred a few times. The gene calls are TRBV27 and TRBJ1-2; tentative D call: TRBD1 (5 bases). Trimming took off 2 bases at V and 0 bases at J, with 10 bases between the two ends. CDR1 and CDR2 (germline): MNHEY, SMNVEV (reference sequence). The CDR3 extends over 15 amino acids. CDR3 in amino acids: CASSLQGRANYGYTF. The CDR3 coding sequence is TGTGCCAGCAGTTTACAGGGCCGAGCTAACTATGGCTACACCTTC.

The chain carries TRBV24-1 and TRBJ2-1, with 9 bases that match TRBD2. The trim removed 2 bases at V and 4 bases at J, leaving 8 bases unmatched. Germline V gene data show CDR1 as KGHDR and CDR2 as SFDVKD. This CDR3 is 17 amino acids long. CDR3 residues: CATSDSQASGVYNEQFF. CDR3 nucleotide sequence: TGTGCCACCAGTGATTCCCAGGCTAGCGGGGTATACAATGAGCAGTTCTTC.

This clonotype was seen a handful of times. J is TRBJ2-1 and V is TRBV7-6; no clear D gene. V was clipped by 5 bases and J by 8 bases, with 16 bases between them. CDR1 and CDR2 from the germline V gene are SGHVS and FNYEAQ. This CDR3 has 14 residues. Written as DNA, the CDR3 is TGTGCCAGCAGCACGGGCCTACCTGGCCATGAGCAGTTCTTC. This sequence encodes CASSTGLPGHEQFF.

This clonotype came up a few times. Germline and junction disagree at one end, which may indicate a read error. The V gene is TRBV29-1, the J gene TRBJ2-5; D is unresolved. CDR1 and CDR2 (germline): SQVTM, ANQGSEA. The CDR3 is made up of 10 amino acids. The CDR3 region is CSAEQETQYF. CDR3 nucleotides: TGCAGCGCTGAACAAGAGACCCAGTACTTC.

The chain's CDR3 is CASSHGLGGWPSTNEKLFF. The CDR3 DNA reads as TGCGCCAGCAGCCATGGCCTGGGGGGGTGGCCCTCAACTAATGAAAAACTGTTTTTT. The chain is built from TRBV4-1 and TRBJ1-4; perhaps TRBD1 as D (5 bases). CDR3 length: 19 residues. The V gene lost 3 bases and the J gene lost 0 bases, with 20 bases spanning the gap. Germline CDR1 reads MGHRA; CDR2 reads YSYEKL.

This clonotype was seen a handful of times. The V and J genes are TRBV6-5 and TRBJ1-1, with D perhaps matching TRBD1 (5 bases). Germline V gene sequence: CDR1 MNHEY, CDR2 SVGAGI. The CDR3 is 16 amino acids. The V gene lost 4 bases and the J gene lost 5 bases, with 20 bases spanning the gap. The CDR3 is CASSFGAVIGVTEAFF. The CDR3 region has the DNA TGTGCCAGCAGTTTTGGGGCGGTTATCGGGGTGACTGAAGCTTTCTTT.

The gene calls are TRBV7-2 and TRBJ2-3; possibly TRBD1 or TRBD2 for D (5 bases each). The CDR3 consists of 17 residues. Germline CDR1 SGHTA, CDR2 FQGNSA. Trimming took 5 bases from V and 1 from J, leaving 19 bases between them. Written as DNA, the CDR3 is TGTGCCAGCAGCATGGACTGGGCCGAAGGGGGCACAGATACGCAGTATTTT. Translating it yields CASSMDWAEGGTDTQYF.